The 15 T cell receptor beta chains presented below share a single source sample, sequenced in a study of regulatory T cells in long-lasting Graves disease. Described time point: persistent/refractory GD, antithyroid drugs over 5 years with positive TRAb. RNA extracted from PBMCs served as the sequencing template. CDR3-region Arm-PCR and iRepertoire HTBI primers produced the TCR beta libraries. From the multiplex PCR reads, TCRdb called clonotypes with MiXCR, one entry per CDR3 protein. Of about 460,000 distinct CDR3 sequences listed, about 22% are singletons. Sequencing was performed on peripheral blood mononuclear cells (PBMCs), taken when the disease was refractory, from a patient treated with antithyroid drugs. Source of these receptors: a female donor with Graves disease.

This clonotype has ten or more counts. The chain couples TRBV20-1 to TRBJ1-1; possibly TRBD1 for D (5 bases). This CDR3 region has 11 residues. The V gene's germline CDR1 is DFQATT and CDR2 SNEGSKA (reference sequence). Trimming removed 6 bases at V and 10 bases at J, with 15 bases between. CDR3 sequence (DNA): TGCAGTGCCACTCGGGGGGAGGTAGCTTTCTTT. Its translation is CSATRGEVAFF.

In this sample, this clonotype turned up a few times. This CDR3 reads CASSPSMGNQPQHF. The CDR3 coding sequence is TGTGCCAGCAGCCCTTCTATGGGCAATCAGCCCCAGCATTTT. The chain is built from TRBV7-2 and TRBJ1-5; no clear D gene. V lost 5 bases, J lost 2 bases, and 10 bases lay in between. The CDR3 totals 14 residues. Germline values: CDR1 SGHTA, CDR2 FQGNSA.

The chain is built from TRBV18 and TRBJ1-1, with D uncertain. There are 14 residues in the CDR3. V lost 1 base, J lost 3 bases, and 9 bases lay in between. Germline V gives CDR1 KGHSH, CDR2 LQKENI. CDR3 amino acids: CASSPQSGDTEAFF. CDR3 bases: TGTGCCAGCTCACCACAGTCTGGGGACACTGAAGCTTTCTTT.

This clonotype appeared a single time. The J gene is TRBJ1-1, the V gene TRBV7-3; perhaps TRBD1 as D (6 bases). Trimming took 5 bases from V and 4 from J, leaving 14 bases between them. The CDR3 has 14 residues. Germline V gene sequence: CDR1 SGHTA, CDR2 FQGTGA. The CDR3 nucleotides read TGTGCCAGCAGCCCCGGAGGGGGGCTCACTGAAGCTTTCTTT. Translation gives CASSPGGGLTEAFF.

The chain couples TRBV12-3 or TRBV12-4 to TRBJ2-2, with D maybe TRBD2 (6 bases). This CDR3 has 16 amino acids. V was clipped by 5 bases and J by 8 bases, with 21 bases between them. CDR3 bases: TGTGCCAGCAGTAAAACTTCCGGGAGCCCGGGAGGGGAGCTGTTTTTT. This codes for CASSKTSGSPGGELFF.

This clonotype has ten or more counts. The CDR3 spells CASSFLSGKAFF. CDR3 coding DNA: TGTGCCAGCAGTTTTTTATCAGGGAAGGCTTTCTTT. The chain uses TRBV12-3 or TRBV12-4 and TRBJ1-1, with TRBD1 as a possible D gene (5 bases). V lost 3 bases to trimming and J lost 11 bases, with 13 bases between them. The CDR3 runs 12 residues.

This clonotype was counted many times. V gene TRBV11-1 combines with J gene TRBJ2-7; the match to TRBD1 covers 8 bases. Germline lookup yields CDR1 SGHAT and CDR2 FQDESV (reference sequence). The CDR3 consists of 14 residues. Germline trimming cut 4 bases from V and 7 bases from J; bases unmatched to any gene: 9. CDR3 protein: CASSSRGRGREQYF. The CDR3 region has the DNA TGTGCCAGCAGCTCCCGGGGCAGGGGGCGTGAGCAGTACTTC.

This clonotype has more than one count but fewer than ten. The gene calls are TRBV29-1 and TRBJ1-1; possible D gene TRBD1, 6 bases. Trimming took off 7 bases at V and 8 bases at J, with 14 bases between the two ends. The CDR3 covers 11 residues. Germline V gene lookup returns CDR1 SQVTM and CDR2 ANQGSEA. CDR3 nucleotides: TGCAGCGCGGGGGGGGGGCCAGAAGCTTTCTTT. Protein sequence: CSAGGGPEAFF.

A few counts support this clonotype. The chain couples TRBV18 to TRBJ2-5; 7 nucleotides agree with TRBD1. The DNA end favors TRBJ2-7, so the J call may be wrong. The CDR3 spans 14 residues. Germline loops: CDR1 KGHSH, CDR2 LQKENI. The CDR3, as DNA: TGTGCCAGCCAAAAAGGGGGCAGGGAAGGCGAGCAGTACTTC. Encoded protein: CASQKGGREGEQYF.

This clonotype was recorded at least ten times. The chain carries TRBV19 and TRBJ2-5; 10 nucleotides line up with TRBD1. Trimming took 7 bases from V and 5 from J; bases not matched to a gene: 13. Germline CDR1 is LNHDA and CDR2 is SQIVND (reference sequence). The CDR3 extends over 16 amino acids. CDR3 nucleotides: TGTGCCAGTACCCCGGGAGGGACAGGGGAGATTGAGACCCAGTACTTC. As protein: CASTPGGTGEIETQYF.

Concerning this clonotype itself: At one end, the junction sequence differs from germline, possibly due to a read error. V and J are TRBV7-6 and TRBJ2-7, with TRBD1 as a possible D gene (5 bases). Germline CDR1 reads SGHVS; CDR2 reads FNYEAQ. The CDR3 has 16 residues. This CDR3 reads CASSPLKGNRPDERYF. The CDR3 nucleotides read TGTGCCAGCAGCCCCTTAAAGGGGAACCGGCCAGACGAGCGGTACTTC.

This clonotype was observed a handful of times. This chain links TRBV20-1 with TRBJ1-2, with 7 bases aligning to TRBD1. The CDR3 totals 16 residues. V shed 3 bases, J shed 6 bases, and the junction held 16 bases outside the gene matches. Germline V CDR1 and CDR2: DFQATT, SNEGSKA (reference sequence). CDR3 sequence: CSASETGATSPDGYTF. In DNA, the CDR3 is TGCAGTGCTAGCGAAACAGGGGCCACCTCACCGGATGGCTACACCTTC.

The V and J genes are TRBV20-1 and TRBJ2-5; TRBD2 is a possible D gene (6 bases). V was shortened by 3 bases and J by 0 bases, with 11 bases between the two germline ends. The CDR3 totals 14 residues. The germline gives CDR1 DFQATT, CDR2 SNEGSKA (reference sequence). CDR3 loop: CSASLATYQETQYF. Written as DNA, the CDR3 is TGCAGTGCTAGTCTAGCGACGTACCAAGAGACCCAGTACTTC.

This clonotype was seen more than once but under ten times. V gene TRBV12-3 or TRBV12-4 combines with J gene TRBJ1-2, with no clear D. The CDR3 runs to 13 residues. Trimming removed 10 bases at V and 4 bases at J, with 16 bases between. The CDR3 loop reads CATPRTPGYGYTF. For the CDR3, the DNA is TGTGCCACCCCCCGGACCCCGGGCTATGGCTACACCTTC.

The genes are TRBV29-1 and TRBJ2-5, with 9 bases identical to TRBD2. V shed 8 bases and J 5 bases; nucleotides not matched to a gene: 6. This CDR3 is built from 12 residues. Germline assignment: CDR1 SQVTM and CDR2 ANQGSEA. CDR3 sequence: CSSREGGETQYF. The DNA for the CDR3 is TGCAGCTCGCGGGAGGGCGGGGAGACCCAGTACTTC.